Only a few counts were recorded for the clone carrying this TCR beta chain. The sample is drawn from a study of blood T cell repertoires in COVID-19. As for the study in general: The study drew acute and convalescent COVID-19 samples from the United States, Italy and Spain. Sources were T cells, B-cell-depleted T cells, or PBMCs; the material itself was cDNA or gDNA.

Authors' data handling: Cell counts per sample came from amplifying reference gene primers. Profiled with immunoSEQ multiplex PCR; TCRdb holds only in-frame clones, not every one. The D gene and trimming were derived from the DNA, and the V and J assignments and clone size from that table. Of roughly 250,000 clones listed, approximately 90% are singletons. Trimming took off 0 bases at V and 7 bases at J, with 15 bases between the two ends. CDR3 length equals 16 residues. CDR1 is LGHNA, CDR2 YNFKEQ, per germline. The TCR sequence derives from a man aged 55-75 years who had recovered from COVID-19. Sequenced material: peripheral blood. The chain combines TRBV4-2 with TRBJ2-2; maybe TRBD1 (7 bases). The CDR3, as DNA: TGTGCCAGCAGCCAAGACGGGGGACAGTTTGACGGGGAGCTGTTTTTT. This gives the protein CASSQDGGQFDGELFF.